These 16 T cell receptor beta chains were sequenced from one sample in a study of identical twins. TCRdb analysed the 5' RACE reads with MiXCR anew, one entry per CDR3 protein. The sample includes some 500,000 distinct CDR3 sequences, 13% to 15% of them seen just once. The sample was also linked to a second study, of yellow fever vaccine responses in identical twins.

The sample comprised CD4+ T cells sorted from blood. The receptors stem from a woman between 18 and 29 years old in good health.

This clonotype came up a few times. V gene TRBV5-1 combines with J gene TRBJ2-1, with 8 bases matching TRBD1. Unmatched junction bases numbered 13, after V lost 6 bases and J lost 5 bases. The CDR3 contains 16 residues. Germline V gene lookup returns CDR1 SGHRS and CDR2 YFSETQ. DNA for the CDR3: TGCGCCAGCACCCTAACCCCCGGACAGGGAGACAATGAGCAGTTCTTC. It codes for CASTLTPGQGDNEQFF.

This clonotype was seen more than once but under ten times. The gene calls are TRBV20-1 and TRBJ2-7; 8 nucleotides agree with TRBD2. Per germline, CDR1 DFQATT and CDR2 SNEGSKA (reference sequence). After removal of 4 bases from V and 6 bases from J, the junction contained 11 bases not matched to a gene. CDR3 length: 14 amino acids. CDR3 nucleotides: TGCAGTGCTATGCTCCGGGAGGGCTTCTTCGAGCAGTACTTC. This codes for CSAMLREGFFEQYF.

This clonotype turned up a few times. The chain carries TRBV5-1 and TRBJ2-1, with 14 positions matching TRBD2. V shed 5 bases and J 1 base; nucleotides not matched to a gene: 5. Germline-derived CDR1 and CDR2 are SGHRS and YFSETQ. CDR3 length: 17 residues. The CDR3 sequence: CASSGTSGSVSYNEQFF. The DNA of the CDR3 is TGCGCCAGCAGTGGGACTAGCGGGAGCGTATCCTACAATGAGCAGTTCTTC.

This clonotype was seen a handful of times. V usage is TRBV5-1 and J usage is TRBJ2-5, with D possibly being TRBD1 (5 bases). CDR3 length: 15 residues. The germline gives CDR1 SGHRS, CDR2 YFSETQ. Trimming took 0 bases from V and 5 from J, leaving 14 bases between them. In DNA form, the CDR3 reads TGCGCCAGCAGCTTGGATCAGGGTAGTGGGGAGACCCAGTACTTC. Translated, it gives CASSLDQGSGETQYF. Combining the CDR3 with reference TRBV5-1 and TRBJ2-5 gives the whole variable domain KAGVTQTPRYLIKTRGQQVTLSCSPISGHRSVSWYQQTPGQGLQFLFEYFSETQRNKGNFPGRFSGRQFSNSRSEMNVSTLELGDSALYLCASSLDQGSGETQYFGPGTRLLVL.

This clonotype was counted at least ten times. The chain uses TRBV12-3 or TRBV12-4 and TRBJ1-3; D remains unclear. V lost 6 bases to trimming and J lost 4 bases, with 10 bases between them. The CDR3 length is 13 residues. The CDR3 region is CASRGTTGNTIYF. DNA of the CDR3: TGTGCCAGCAGGGGTACAACAGGAAACACCATATATTTT.

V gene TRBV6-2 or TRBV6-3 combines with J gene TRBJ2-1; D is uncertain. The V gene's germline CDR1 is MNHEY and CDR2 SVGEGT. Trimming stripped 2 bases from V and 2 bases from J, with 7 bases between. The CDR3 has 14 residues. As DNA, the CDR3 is TGTGCCAGCAGTTACACCAGTACCTACAATGAGCAGTTCTTC. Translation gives CASSYTSTYNEQFF.

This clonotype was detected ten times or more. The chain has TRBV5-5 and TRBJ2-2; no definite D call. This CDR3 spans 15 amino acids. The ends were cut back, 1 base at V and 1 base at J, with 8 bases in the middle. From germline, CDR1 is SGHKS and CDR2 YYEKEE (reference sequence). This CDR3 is CASSLSPRNTGELFF. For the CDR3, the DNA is TGTGCCAGCAGCTTGTCCCCGAGGAACACCGGGGAGCTGTTTTTT.

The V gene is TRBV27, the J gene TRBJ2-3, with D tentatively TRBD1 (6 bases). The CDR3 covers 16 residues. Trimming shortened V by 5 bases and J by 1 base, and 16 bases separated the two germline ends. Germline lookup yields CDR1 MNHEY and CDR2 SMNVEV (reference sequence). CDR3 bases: TGTGCCAGCAGTCCACGACAGGTTCCTGGCACAGATACGCAGTATTTT. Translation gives CASSPRQVPGTDTQYF.

Here the CDR3 reads CATSDSASGRPGTDTQYF. The CDR3 DNA reads TGTGCCACCAGTGATTCTGCTAGCGGGAGGCCTGGCACAGATACGCAGTATTTT. The rearrangement links TRBV24-1 to TRBJ2-3; 11 nucleotides match TRBD2. This CDR3 has 18 residues. V was clipped by 2 bases and J by 1 base; unmatched bases: 7. From germline, CDR1 is KGHDR and CDR2 SFDVKD.

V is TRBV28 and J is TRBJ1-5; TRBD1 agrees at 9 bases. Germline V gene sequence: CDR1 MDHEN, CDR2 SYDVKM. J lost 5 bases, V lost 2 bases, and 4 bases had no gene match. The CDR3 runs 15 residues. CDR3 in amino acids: CASSLGQGTYQPQHF. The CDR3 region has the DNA TGTGCCAGCAGTTTAGGACAGGGGACTTATCAGCCCCAGCATTTT.

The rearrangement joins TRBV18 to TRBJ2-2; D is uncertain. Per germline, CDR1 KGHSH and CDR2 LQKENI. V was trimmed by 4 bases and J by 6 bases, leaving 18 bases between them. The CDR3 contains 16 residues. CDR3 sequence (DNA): TGTGCCAGCTCACTAAGGGCCAATACAAATCCCGGGGAGCTGTTTTTT. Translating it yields CASSLRANTNPGELFF.

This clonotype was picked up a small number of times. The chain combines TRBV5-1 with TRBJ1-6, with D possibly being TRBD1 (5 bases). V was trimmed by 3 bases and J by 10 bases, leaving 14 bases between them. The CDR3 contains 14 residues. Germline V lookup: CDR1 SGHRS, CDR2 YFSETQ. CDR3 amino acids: CASSYRGWESPLHF. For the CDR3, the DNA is TGCGCCAGCAGCTACCGGGGCTGGGAATCACCCCTCCACTTT.

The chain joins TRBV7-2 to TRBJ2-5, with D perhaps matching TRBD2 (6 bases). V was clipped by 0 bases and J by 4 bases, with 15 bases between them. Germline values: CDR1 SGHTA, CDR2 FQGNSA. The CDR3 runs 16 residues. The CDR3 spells CASSLATGRRRETQYF. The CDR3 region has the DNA TGTGCCAGCAGCTTAGCGACGGGGAGGAGACGAGAGACCCAGTACTTC.

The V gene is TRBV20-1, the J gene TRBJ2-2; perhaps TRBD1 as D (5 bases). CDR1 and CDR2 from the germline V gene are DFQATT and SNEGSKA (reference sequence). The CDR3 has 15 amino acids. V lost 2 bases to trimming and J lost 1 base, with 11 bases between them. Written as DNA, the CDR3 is TGCAGTGCTAGACCCAAAAGGGGGAACACCGGGGAGCTGTTTTTT. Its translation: CSARPKRGNTGELFF.

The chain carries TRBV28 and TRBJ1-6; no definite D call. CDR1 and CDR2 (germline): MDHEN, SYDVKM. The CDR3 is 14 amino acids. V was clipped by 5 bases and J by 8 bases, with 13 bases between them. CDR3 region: CASSISSKDSPLHF. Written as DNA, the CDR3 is TGTGCCAGCAGTATATCTTCAAAGGATTCACCCCTCCACTTT.

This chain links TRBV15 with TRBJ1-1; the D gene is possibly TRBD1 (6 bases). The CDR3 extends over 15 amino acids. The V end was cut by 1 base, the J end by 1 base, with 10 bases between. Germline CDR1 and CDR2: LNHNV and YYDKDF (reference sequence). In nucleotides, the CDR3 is TGTGCCACCAGCAGAGGGGTAGGGGGGAACACTGAAGCTTTCTTT. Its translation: CATSRGVGGNTEAFF.